A selection of T cell receptor beta chains follows, all from one sample in a study of T cell changes during pregnancy in multiple sclerosis. Data came from immunoSEQ multiplex PCR; TCRdb stores just in-frame clones and leaves some out. The data show under 130,000 clones, just over 90% seen once. This specimen consisted of peripheral blood, obtained after pregnancy. All receptors derive from a female donor with multiple sclerosis, enrolled in a pregnancy study. Each CDR3 is given with its conserved first and last residue. A D gene is named only where the DNA matches it firmly. Rows may omit the clone size; those that give it use once, few, many or a size class.

D gene: TRBD1
clone size: NA
J gene: TRBJ1-5
V gene: TRBV6-5
CDR3 DNA: TGTGCCAGCAGTACCGGGGACAGGCATCAGCCCCAGCATTTT
CDR3 protein: CASSTGDRHQPQHF

D gene: NA
clone size: NA
J gene: TRBJ1-6
V gene: TRBV18
CDR3 DNA: TGTGCCAGCTCACCACTCGGGGACTATAATTCACCCCTCCACTTT
CDR3 protein: CASSPLGDYNSPLHF

D gene: TRBD1
clone size: NA
J gene: TRBJ1-4
V gene: TRBV6-5
CDR3 DNA: TGTGCCAGCGGGGGACAGGGGGATGAAAAACTGTTTTTT
CDR3 protein: CASGGQGDEKLFF

D gene: NA
clone size: NA
J gene: TRBJ1-4
V gene: TRBV5-1
CDR3 DNA: TGCGCCAGCAGCGGGGGGGCCCATAATGAAAAACTGTTTTTT
CDR3 protein: CASSGGAHNEKLFF

D gene: TRBD2
clone size: NA
J gene: TRBJ2-2
V gene: TRBV19
CDR3 DNA: TGTGCCAGTACCATCCTAGCGGGGGCCACCGGGGAGCTGTTTTTT
CDR3 protein: CASTILAGATGELFF

D gene: NA
clone size: NA
J gene: TRBJ1-5
V gene: TRBV4-2
CDR3 DNA: TGTGCCAGCAGCCAAGTCCTAGCGAGGCTCCAGCATTTT
CDR3 protein: CASSQVLARLQHF

D gene: NA
clone size: NA
J gene: TRBJ2-7
V gene: TRBV7-2
CDR3 DNA: TGTGCCAGCAGCTCGGACACGACCTACGAGCAGTACTTC
CDR3 protein: CASSSDTTYEQYF

D gene: TRBD1
clone size: few
J gene: TRBJ1-1
V gene: TRBV2
CDR3 DNA: TGTGCCAGCAGAAGGGACAGCGACACTGAAGCTTTCTTT
CDR3 protein: CASRRDSDTEAFF

D gene: TRBD1
clone size: NA
J gene: TRBJ2-2
V gene: TRBV28
CDR3 DNA: TGTGCCAGCAGTCCCGACTCATGGGACAGGGCCACCGGGGAGCTGTTTTTT
CDR3 protein: CASSPDSWDRATGELFF

D gene: NA
clone size: NA
J gene: TRBJ2-7
V gene: TRBV6-1
CDR3 DNA: TGTGCCAGCAGTGAAGGGAAGCGGACCGAGCAGTACTTC
CDR3 protein: CASSEGKRTEQYF

D gene: NA
clone size: NA
J gene: TRBJ2-1
V gene: TRBV6-5
CDR3 DNA: TGTGCCAGCAGCACGATAGGGGGCTCCTACAATGAGCAGTTCTTC
CDR3 protein: CASSTIGGSYNEQFF

D gene: TRBD2
clone size: NA
J gene: TRBJ2-5
V gene: TRBV4-2
CDR3 DNA: TGTGCCAGCAGCCAAGAGACCCAACTAGCGGGGGAGCACCGTCAGTACTTC
CDR3 protein: CASSQETQLAGEHRQYF

D gene: TRBD1
clone size: NA
J gene: TRBJ1-6
V gene: TRBV6-5
CDR3 DNA: TGTGCCAGCAGTTTAACAGGGGGAAATTCACCCCTCCACTTT
CDR3 protein: CASSLTGGNSPLHF

D gene: NA
clone size: NA
J gene: TRBJ2-4
V gene: TRBV4-1
CDR3 DNA: TGCGCCAGCAGCCAGCCCCTCCAGGGATCCAAAAACATTCAGTACTTC
CDR3 protein: CASSQPLQGSKNIQYF

D gene: TRBD1
clone size: NA
J gene: TRBJ1-2
V gene: TRBV19
CDR3 DNA: TGTGCCAGTAGCCTGACCGACAGGGCCGCTAACTATGGCTACACCTTC
CDR3 protein: CASSLTDRAANYGYTF

D gene: TRBD2
clone size: few
J gene: TRBJ2-7
V gene: TRBV7-2
CDR3 DNA: TGTGCCAGCTCTCGACTAGCGGGGTCCCACGAGCAGTACTTC
CDR3 protein: CASSRLAGSHEQYF

D gene: TRBD1
clone size: once
J gene: TRBJ1-5
V gene: TRBV5-4
CDR3 DNA: TGTGCCAGCAGCCAACAGGGGGGGAATCAGCCCCAGCATTTT
CDR3 protein: CASSQQGGNQPQHF

D gene: NA
clone size: NA
J gene: TRBJ1-2
V gene: TRBV2
CDR3 DNA: TGTGCCACTAAAGGGGATTATTTCGGCTACACCTTC
CDR3 protein: CATKGDYFGYTF

D gene: NA
clone size: NA
J gene: TRBJ1-3
V gene: TRBV25-1
CDR3 DNA: TGTGCCAGCACTAGCCTCTCTGGAAACACCATATATTTT
CDR3 protein: CASTSLSGNTIYF

D gene: NA
clone size: NA
J gene: TRBJ1-2
V gene: TRBV9
CDR3 DNA: TGTGCCAGCAGCGTAGGGGCAGGAAACTACTATGGCTACACCTTC
CDR3 protein: CASSVGAGNYYGYTF

D gene: NA
clone size: NA
J gene: TRBJ2-7
V gene: TRBV5-6
CDR3 DNA: TGTGCCAGCAGCTTGCCTAGCTCCTACGAGCAGTACTTC
CDR3 protein: CASSLPSSYEQYF

D gene: NA
clone size: NA
J gene: TRBJ1-6
V gene: TRBV14
CDR3 DNA: TGTGCCAGCAGCCCCGGGAATAATTCACCCCTCCACTTT
CDR3 protein: CASSPGNNSPLHF

D gene: TRBD1
clone size: NA
J gene: TRBJ1-4
V gene: TRBV7-9
CDR3 DNA: TGTGCCAGCAGCTCCGGGACAGGGAGGGAAAAACTGTTTTTT
CDR3 protein: CASSSGTGREKLFF

D gene: NA
clone size: NA
J gene: TRBJ1-1
V gene: TRBV9
CDR3 DNA: TGTGCCAGCAGCGACCGACAGAATATGAACACTGAAGCTTTCTTT
CDR3 protein: CASSDRQNMNTEAFF

D gene: NA
clone size: NA
J gene: TRBJ1-2
V gene: TRBV5-1
CDR3 DNA: TGCGCCAGCAGCTTGGAGAGGCAGGGGTATGGCTACACCTTC
CDR3 protein: CASSLERQGYGYTF

D gene: TRBD2
clone size: NA
J gene: TRBJ2-1
V gene: TRBV9
CDR3 DNA: TGTGCCAGCGGGAAATCCATCGGGCGGGGGGGCAATGAGCAGTTCTTC
CDR3 protein: CASGKSIGRGGNEQFF

D gene: NA
clone size: NA
J gene: TRBJ2-7
V gene: TRBV30
CDR3 DNA: TGTGCCGGCCGGGACAACTCCTACGAGCAGTACTTC
CDR3 protein: CAGRDNSYEQYF

D gene: NA
clone size: NA
J gene: TRBJ1-6
V gene: TRBV9
CDR3 DNA: TGTGCCAGCAGCGTAGAGGGACTGAACGATTCACCCCTCCACTTT
CDR3 protein: CASSVEGLNDSPLHF

D gene: NA
clone size: NA
J gene: TRBJ1-3
V gene: TRBV12-2
CDR3 DNA: TGTGCAAGTCGCTTAGCATGTGGAGACAGGGGAAACACCATATATTTT
CDR3 protein: CASRLACGDRGNTIYF

D gene: NA
clone size: NA
J gene: TRBJ2-7
V gene: TRBV14
CDR3 DNA: TGTGCCAGCAGCCTCCTGGACATCACCTACGAGCAGTACTTC
CDR3 protein: CASSLLDITYEQYF

D gene: NA
clone size: NA
J gene: TRBJ2-7
V gene: TRBV11-1
CDR3 DNA: TGTGCCAGCAGCCTACAGGGTTACGAGCAGTACTTC
CDR3 protein: CASSLQGYEQYF

D gene: NA
clone size: NA
J gene: TRBJ1-3
V gene: TRBV6-5
CDR3 DNA: TGTGCCAGCACCTACTCGCGGGGCTCTGGAAACACCATATATTTT
CDR3 protein: CASTYSRGSGNTIYF

D gene: TRBD1
clone size: NA
J gene: TRBJ2-1
V gene: TRBV6-4
CDR3 DNA: TGTGCCAGCAGTGACGGGACAGGGCTATACAATGAGCAGTTCTTC
CDR3 protein: CASSDGTGLYNEQFF

D gene: NA
clone size: NA
J gene: TRBJ2-1
V gene: TRBV7-2
CDR3 DNA: TGTGCCAGCAGCTTCCGAGCGAATGAGCAGTTCTTC
CDR3 protein: CASSFRANEQFF

D gene: TRBD2
clone size: NA
J gene: TRBJ2-7
V gene: TRBV6-5
CDR3 DNA: TGTGCCAGCCAGGGCGGGGGTTCAGTAGAGCAGTACTTC
CDR3 protein: CASQGGGSVEQYF

D gene: TRBD2
clone size: once
J gene: TRBJ2-5
V gene: TRBV6-4
CDR3 DNA: TGTGCCAGCAGTGCCTCCCCGGGGGAGGGAGAGACCCAGTACTTC
CDR3 protein: CASSASPGEGETQYF

D gene: NA
clone size: NA
J gene: TRBJ1-4
V gene: TRBV7-8
CDR3 DNA: TGTGCCAGCAGCGGCGGGTTGTCAAGGGAAAAACTGTTTTTT
CDR3 protein: CASSGGLSREKLFF

D gene: TRBD1
clone size: once
J gene: TRBJ1-1
V gene: TRBV5-6
CDR3 DNA: TGTGCCAGCAGCTGGGACAGCTACACTGAAGCTTTCTTT
CDR3 protein: CASSWDSYTEAFF

D gene: TRBD1
clone size: NA
J gene: TRBJ2-5
V gene: TRBV27
CDR3 DNA: TGTGCCAGCAGTAGGGTCGGGACAGGAAAAGAGACCCAGTACTTC
CDR3 protein: CASSRVGTGKETQYF

D gene: NA
clone size: NA
J gene: TRBJ1-4
V gene: TRBV2
CDR3 DNA: TGTGCCAGCAGTCCGTTAGACAGAAATGAAAAACTGTTTTTT
CDR3 protein: CASSPLDRNEKLFF

D gene: TRBD1
clone size: NA
J gene: TRBJ2-1
V gene: TRBV27
CDR3 DNA: TGTGCCAGCAGTTCACCGGGACAGCCTAACAATGAGCAGTTCTTC
CDR3 protein: CASSSPGQPNNEQFF

D gene: NA
clone size: NA
J gene: TRBJ1-1
V gene: TRBV6-1
CDR3 DNA: TGTGCCAGCAATCGGGGTGGGGACACTGAAGCTTTCTTT
CDR3 protein: CASNRGGDTEAFF

D gene: NA
clone size: NA
J gene: TRBJ1-1
V gene: TRBV27
CDR3 DNA: TGTGCCAGCAGTTATGGCGGTGGTGGCACTGAAGCTTTCTTT
CDR3 protein: CASSYGGGGTEAFF

D gene: NA
clone size: NA
J gene: TRBJ1-2
V gene: TRBV2
CDR3 DNA: TGTGCCAGCAGTCTTCAACTGAGGGGAGGTAACTATGGCTACACCTTC
CDR3 protein: CASSLQLRGGNYGYTF

D gene: NA
clone size: NA
J gene: TRBJ1-2
V gene: TRBV27
CDR3 DNA: TGTGCCAGCAGTTTTGGAACAGGGTACCATGGCTACACCTTC
CDR3 protein: CASSFGTGYHGYTF

D gene: NA
clone size: once
J gene: TRBJ1-5
V gene: TRBV10-1
CDR3 DNA: TGCGCCAGCAGTGATTGGGACTCCGCAAAAAGACACCGATATAGCAATCAGCCCCAGCATTTT
CDR3 protein: CASSDWDSAKRHRYSNQPQHF

D gene: NA
clone size: NA
J gene: TRBJ2-4
V gene: TRBV7-9
CDR3 DNA: TGTGCCAGCAGCTTTAGTCCCGGACGGAGGATAGCCAAAAACATTCAGTACTTC
CDR3 protein: CASSFSPGRRIAKNIQYF